This paragraph reports one T cell receptor beta chain. The data are from a study of blood T cell repertoires in COVID-19. Study details: From the United States, Italy and Spain came samples of acute and convalescent COVID-19. The cDNA or gDNA used as material had been derived from T cells, B-cell-depleted T cells, or PBMCs.

V lost 7 bases to trimming and J lost 10 bases, with 17 bases between them. CDR3 length equals 13 residues. All enrollees were about 18 to 100 years old and from 24 US areas. In the original processing: Amplifying reference gene primers gave estimates of nucleated cell counts. Clones were read by immunoSEQ multiplex PCR, and TCRdb kept only the in-frame ones, dropping some. That table gives V, J and clone size, and the DNA gave D and trimming. In the table there are more than 200,000 clones, 75% to 85% of which are singletons. Sequencing was performed on PBMCs or T cells enriched from blood (not recorded which). The clonotype was recovered from a young man with acute COVID-19. The gene calls are TRBV12-3 or TRBV12-4 and TRBJ1-3; D remains unclear. The CDR3 region has the DNA TGTGCCAGCACCCTAAGCCATCTTTTGACCATATATTTT. It codes for CASTLSHLLTIYF.